Following are 21 T cell receptor beta chains from one sample sequenced in a study of T cell responses to AZD1222 COVID-19 vaccine. This table comes from immunoSEQ multiplex PCR, and its TCRdb copy is limited to in-frame clones, with some not included. The data show about 80,000 clones, around 85% seen once. The source was peripheral blood, collected 28 days after the second AZD1222 dose. Every receptor here comes from an adult who received the AZD1222 COVID-19 vaccine.

The chain couples TRBV3-1 (or the pseudogene TRBV3-2) to TRBJ2-7; D not certain. Germline CDR1 reads LGHDT; CDR2 reads YNNKEL (reference sequence). V was clipped by 2 bases and J by 6 bases, with 8 bases between them. The CDR3 runs to 12 residues. CDR3: CASSQNPAEQYF. Written as DNA, the CDR3 is TGTGCCAGCAGCCAAAATCCCGCCGAGCAGTACTTC.

The chain couples TRBV28 to TRBJ1-5; 10 positions match TRBD1. The germline V gene has CDR1 MDHEN and CDR2 SYDVKM. The length of the CDR3 is 18 residues. V gave up 7 bases and J gave up 5 bases; unmatched junction bases: 17. In DNA, the CDR3 is TGTGCCAGCATCCTACATTATTTTGGGGGGACAGGGGATCAGCCCCAGCATTTT. It encodes CASILHYFGGTGDQPQHF.

This clone has just one count. This chain links TRBV28 with TRBJ1-2, with D possibly being TRBD1 (6 bases). Germline V CDR1 and CDR2: MDHEN, SYDVKM. The CDR3 sequence is 17 residues long. The ends were cut back, 5 bases at V and 0 bases at J, with 19 bases in the middle. CDR3 sequence: CASSHYPQGPPNYGYTF. Here the CDR3 DNA reads TGTGCCAGCAGTCATTACCCACAGGGCCCCCCTAACTATGGCTACACCTTC.

This clone was picked up one time. This chain uses TRBV2 with TRBJ1-5; the D gene is possibly TRBD1 (5 bases). Trimming pared 6 bases from V and 0 bases from J, leaving 12 bases between. There are 15 residues in the CDR3. The germline CDR1 and CDR2 sequences are SNHLY and FYNNEI. The CDR3 spells CASRGTDYSNQPQHF. CDR3 nucleotide sequence: TGTGCCAGCAGGGGGACGGATTATAGCAATCAGCCCCAGCATTTT. The entire variable domain, with the rest obtained from reference TRBV2 and TRBJ1-5, is as follows: EPEVTQTPSHQVTQMGQEVILRCVPISNHLYFYWYRQILGQKVEFLVSFYNNEISEKSEIFDDQFSVERPDGSNFTLKIRSTKLEDSAMYFCASRGTDYSNQPQHFGDGTRLSIL.

This clone was seen only once. This rearrangement joins TRBV5-6 to TRBJ1-2; TRBD1 matches at 7 bases. This CDR3 is built from 13 residues. The V gene end was trimmed by 4 bases and the J gene end by 2 bases; junction bases not matched to a gene: 2. Germline values: CDR1 SGHDT, CDR2 YYEEEE. CDR3 nucleotides: TGTGCCAGCAGCCCGGGACAGAACTATGGCTACACCTTC. Translating gives CASSPGQNYGYTF.

This clone was picked up one time. The chain links TRBV12-3 or TRBV12-4 to TRBJ1-4, with 7 positions matching TRBD1. The CDR3 has 13 residues. V shed 5 bases, J shed 8 bases, and the junction held 5 bases outside the gene matches. The CDR3 loop reads CASSVRGREKLFF. In DNA form, the CDR3 reads TGTGCCAGCAGTGTAAGGGGGCGGGAAAAACTGTTTTTT.

This clone was picked up one time. The gene calls are TRBV7-9 and TRBJ1-2; tentative D call: TRBD1 (6 bases). CDR3 length: 15 residues. V lost 2 bases and J 5 bases, leaving 15 bases between the germline ends. Per the germline V gene, CDR1 is SEHNR and CDR2 is FQNEAQ (reference sequence). This chain's CDR3 is CASSLNPQGIYGYTF. CDR3 coding DNA: TGTGCCAGCAGCTTAAATCCTCAGGGGATTTATGGCTACACCTTC.

The chain has TRBV11-2 and TRBJ1-6; D is unclear. This CDR3 is built from 17 residues. Per the germline V gene, CDR1 is SGHAT and CDR2 is FQNNGV. V lost 5 bases, J lost 0 bases, and 14 bases lay in between. The CDR3: CASSPRGGSSYNSPLHF. For the CDR3, the DNA is TGTGCCAGCAGCCCCCGGGGAGGAAGCTCCTATAATTCACCCCTCCACTTT.

The chain uses TRBV9 and TRBJ2-1; D possibly uses TRBD1 or TRBD2 (5 bases each). V lost 3 bases to trimming and J lost 5 bases, with 15 bases between them. The length of the CDR3 is 15 residues. Per the germline V gene, CDR1 is SGDLS and CDR2 is YYNGEE. CDR3 in amino acids: CASSASGTVDNEQFF. The CDR3 DNA is TGTGCCAGCAGCGCGTCAGGGACGGTTGACAATGAGCAGTTCTTC.

This sequence joins TRBV10-2 and TRBJ1-1, with 9 bases identical to TRBD1. The CDR3 length is 15 residues. The V gene's germline CDR1 is WSHSY and CDR2 SAAADI. J lost 5 bases, V lost 1 base, and 5 bases had no gene match. The CDR3 DNA follows: TGCGCCAGCAGTGAGTTCTACAGGGGGCAAACTGAAGCTTTCTTT. Its protein is CASSEFYRGQTEAFF.

This clone was observed once. The chain combines TRBV28 with TRBJ1-1, with D maybe TRBD1 (5 bases). V dropped 2 bases and J dropped 4 bases, with 5 bases sitting between them. Germline V CDR1 and CDR2: MDHEN, SYDVKM. CDR3 length: 12 residues. The CDR3 nucleotides are TGTGCCAGCAGTTTAGGGACCACTGAAGCTTTCTTT. As protein: CASSLGTTEAFF.

The chain uses TRBV7-2 and TRBJ2-1; tentative D call: TRBD2 (5 bases). Germline CDR1 SGHTA, CDR2 FQGNSA. V gave up 0 bases and J gave up 7 bases, with 7 bases separating them. The CDR3 has 13 amino acids. This CDR3 reads CASSLATGNEQFF. In DNA form, the CDR3 reads TGTGCCAGCAGCTTAGCTACGGGAAATGAGCAGTTCTTC.

This clone has more than one count but fewer than ten. The chain carries TRBV29-1 and TRBJ2-7, with D possibly matching TRBD2 (6 bases). Germline loops: CDR1 SQVTM, CDR2 ANQGSEA. This CDR3 contains 14 residues. V was pared by 4 bases and J by 2 bases, with 15 bases between. CDR3 loop: CSVGRASSPYEQYF. In DNA, the CDR3 is TGCAGCGTTGGGAGGGCTAGCAGTCCCTACGAGCAGTACTTC.

The chain employs TRBV3-1 (or the pseudogene TRBV3-2) and TRBJ1-4; D gene unclear. V gave up 4 bases and J gave up 0 bases, with 9 bases separating them. The CDR3 length is 15 residues. The germline V gene encodes CDR1 LGHDT and CDR2 YNNKEL (reference sequence). CDR3 nucleotides: TGTGCCAGCAGCCCCCCCGGCGCAACTAATGAAAAACTGTTTTTT. Translating gives CASSPPGATNEKLFF.

V and J are TRBV4-2 and TRBJ1-4; TRBD1 aligns across 8 bases. Germline V gives CDR1 LGHNA, CDR2 YNFKEQ. This CDR3 region has 18 residues. J gave up 7 bases and V 0 bases, and 13 bases lay outside the gene matches. The CDR3 spells CASSQEGKMTGEGEKLFF. In nucleotides, the CDR3 is TGTGCCAGCAGCCAAGAGGGGAAAATGACAGGGGAGGGTGAAAAACTGTTTTTT.

V usage is TRBV6-1 and J usage is TRBJ1-5, with no clear D. There are 13 residues in the CDR3. Germline V gives CDR1 MNHNS, CDR2 SASEGT. Trimming shortened V by 3 bases and J by 0 bases, and 3 bases separated the two germline ends. CDR3 region: CASSEVSNQPQHF. The CDR3 coding sequence is TGTGCCAGCAGTGAGGTTAGCAATCAGCCCCAGCATTTT.

The V and J genes are TRBV5-1 and TRBJ1-5, with 9 bases identical to TRBD1. V was pared by 1 base and J by 5 bases, with 1 base of the junction left unmatched. The CDR3 is made up of 14 amino acids. Germline values: CDR1 SGHRS, CDR2 YFSETQ. The CDR3 is CASSLRTGDQPQHF. The CDR3 DNA reads as TGCGCCAGCAGCTTGAGGACAGGGGATCAGCCCCAGCATTTT.

The chain recombines TRBV7-9 with TRBJ2-7; tentative D call: TRBD1 (6 bases). Per germline, CDR1 SEHNR and CDR2 FQNEAQ (reference sequence). The V and J ends lost 2 bases and 6 bases respectively, with 11 bases between them. This CDR3 comprises 13 residues. The CDR3 loop reads CASSLSQGFEQYF. The CDR3 DNA sequence: TGTGCCAGCAGCTTAAGTCAGGGGTTCGAGCAGTACTTC. Full variable domain (missing parts from reference TRBV7-9 and TRBJ2-7): DTGVSQNPRHKITKRGQNVTFRCDPISEHNRLYWYRQTLGQGPEFLTYFQNEAQLEKSRLLSDRFSAERPKGSFSTLEIQRTEQGDSAMYLCASSLSQGFEQYFGPGTRLTVT.

The chain combines TRBV20-1 with TRBJ1-1; weak D call: TRBD1 (5 bases). V was clipped by 3 bases and J by 8 bases, with 10 bases between them. Germline V gene data show CDR1 as DFQATT and CDR2 as SNEGSKA (reference sequence). The CDR3 totals 11 residues. The CDR3 DNA reads TGCAGTGCTAGTGGACACCACGAAGCTTTCTTT. Translated: CSASGHHEAFF.

This clone has just a few counts. J is TRBJ2-7 and V is TRBV24-1, with D possibly TRBD1 on 5 matching bases. The CDR3 spans 12 residues. V was pared by 5 bases and J by 6 bases, with 10 bases between. The germline V gene encodes CDR1 KGHDR and CDR2 SFDVKD. The CDR3 region has the DNA TGTGCCACCAGTGTCCCCCAGGGCGAGCAGTACTTC. This gives the protein CATSVPQGEQYF.

The V call is TRBV7-9, the J call TRBJ2-6; D ambiguous. Trimming removed 2 bases at V and 0 bases at J, with 2 bases between. Germline CDR1 and CDR2: SEHNR and FQNEAQ (reference sequence). The CDR3 length is 14 residues. CDR3 bases: TGTGCCAGCAGCTTAAACTCTGGGGCCAACGTCCTGACTTTC. Translating it yields CASSLNSGANVLTF.